This TCR beta chain was found in a study of T cells in Graves' hyperthyroidism and ophthalmopathy. Germline V lookup: CDR1 DFQATT, CDR2 SNEGSKA (reference sequence). V lost 3 bases and J 6 bases, leaving 12 bases between the germline ends. The CDR3 has 13 amino acids. Using RNA transcripts as the source, TCR beta CDR3 regions were amplified. First-round RT-PCR with HTBI primers amplified the TCR CDR3 region. Each CDR3 protein gets one entry after TCRdb re-called the multiplex PCR reads with MiXCR. The sample includes about 380,000 distinct CDR3 sequences, around 20% of them seen just once. This clonotype was seen repeatedly, ten times or more.

The V and J genes are TRBV20-1 and TRBJ1-5; possibly TRBD1 for D (5 bases). This TCR was recovered from a man aged 18 to 35 with Graves' ophthalmopathy. Sequencing was done on a sample of blood. The CDR3 protein is CSASWGYGQPQHF. Written as DNA, the CDR3 is TGCAGTGCTAGTTGGGGGTATGGTCAGCCCCAGCATTTT.